The clone carrying this TCR beta chain was counted a few times. The data were taken from a study of CDR3 diversity in severe acne. Using its own MiXCR run on the PCR reads, TCRdb lists one record per CDR3 protein. The table includes over 90,000 distinct CDR3 sequences, under 60% detected once. The CDR3 covers 15 residues. Germline-derived CDR1 and CDR2 are ENHRY and SYGVKD. V trimming: 10 bases; J trimming: 0 bases; junction bases outside the gene matches: 6. This chain connects TRBV10-3 to TRBJ2-7, with TRBD2 identical over 13 bases. The sequencing input was blood. The sequence came from a male donor with acne. The CDR3 spells CATGTSGTRSYEQYF. The CDR3 DNA reads as TGTGCCACCGGGACTAGCGGGACCCGCTCCTACGAGCAGTACTTC.